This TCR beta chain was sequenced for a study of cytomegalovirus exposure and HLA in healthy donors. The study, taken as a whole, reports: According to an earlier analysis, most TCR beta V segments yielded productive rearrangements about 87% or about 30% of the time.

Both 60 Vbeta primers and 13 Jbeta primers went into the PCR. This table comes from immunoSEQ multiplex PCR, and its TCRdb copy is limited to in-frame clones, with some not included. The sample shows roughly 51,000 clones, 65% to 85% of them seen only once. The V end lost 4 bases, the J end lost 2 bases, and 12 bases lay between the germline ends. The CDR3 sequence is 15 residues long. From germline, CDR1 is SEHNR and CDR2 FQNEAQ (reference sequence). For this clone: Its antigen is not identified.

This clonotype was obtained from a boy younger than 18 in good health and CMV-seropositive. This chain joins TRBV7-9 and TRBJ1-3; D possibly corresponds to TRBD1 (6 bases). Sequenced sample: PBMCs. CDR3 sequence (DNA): TGTGCCAGCAGCTGGGCAGGGGCGGCTGGAAACACCATATATTTT. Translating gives CASSWAGAAGNTIYF.